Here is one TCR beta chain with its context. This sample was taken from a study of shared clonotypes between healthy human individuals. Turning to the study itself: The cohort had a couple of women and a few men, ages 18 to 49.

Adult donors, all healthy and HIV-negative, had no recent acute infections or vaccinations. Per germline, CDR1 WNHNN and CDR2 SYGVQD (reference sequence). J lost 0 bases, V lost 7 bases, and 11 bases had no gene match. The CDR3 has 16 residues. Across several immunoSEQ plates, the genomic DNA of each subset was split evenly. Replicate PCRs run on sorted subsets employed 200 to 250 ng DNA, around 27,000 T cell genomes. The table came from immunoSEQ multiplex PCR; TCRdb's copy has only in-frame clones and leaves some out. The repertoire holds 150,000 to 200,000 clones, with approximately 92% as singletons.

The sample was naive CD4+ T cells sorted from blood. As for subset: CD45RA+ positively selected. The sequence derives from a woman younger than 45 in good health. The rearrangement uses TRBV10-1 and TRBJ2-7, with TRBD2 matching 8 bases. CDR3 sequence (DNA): TGCGCCAGCACTCCCCGGGGGGGCCACTACTCCTACGAGCAGTACTTC. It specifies CASTPRGGHYSYEQYF.